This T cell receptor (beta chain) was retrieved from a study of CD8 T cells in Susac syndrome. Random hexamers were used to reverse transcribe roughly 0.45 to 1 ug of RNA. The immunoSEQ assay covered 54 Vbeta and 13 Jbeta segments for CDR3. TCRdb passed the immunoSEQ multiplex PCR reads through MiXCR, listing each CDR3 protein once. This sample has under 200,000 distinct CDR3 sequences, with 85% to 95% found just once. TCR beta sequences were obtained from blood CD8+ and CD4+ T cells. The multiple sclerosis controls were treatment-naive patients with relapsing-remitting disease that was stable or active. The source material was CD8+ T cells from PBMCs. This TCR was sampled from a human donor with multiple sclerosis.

For the CDR3, the DNA is TGTGCCAGCAGCCTCCGGGACCGAGGAGAGACCCAGTACTTC. It translates to CASSLRDRGETQYF. The V call is TRBV3-1, the J call TRBJ2-5; tentatively, D is TRBD1 or TRBD2 (5 bases each). Germline values: CDR1 LGHDT, CDR2 YNNKEL (reference sequence). V was cut by 4 bases and J by 4 bases, with 13 bases left in between. CDR3 length: 14 residues.